This T cell receptor beta chain was captured by sequencing in a study of cytomegalovirus exposure and HLA in healthy donors. Overall study results and limits: In a later analysis, specific HLA alleles were associated with 15,000 to 20,000 TCR beta sequences at a 0.05 false discovery rate. In vitro experiments confirmed that a few CMV-associated chains were specific for CMV antigens.

The PCR was carried out with 60 Vbeta primers and 13 Jbeta primers. Only in-frame clones appear in the TCRdb table, and some are missing; sequencing was by immunoSEQ multiplex PCR. The repertoire holds around 67,000 clones, with 55% to 80% as singletons. Notes on this clone: Its antigen is undetermined.

The CDR3 has 14 residues. J was trimmed by 2 bases and V by 5 bases; bases with no gene match: 6. Germline V gene sequence: CDR1 MNHNS, CDR2 SASEGT. J is TRBJ2-7 and V is TRBV6-1; 7 nucleotides agree with TRBD1. Sequenced input: PBMCs. This receptor was taken from a woman aged 30 to 39 in good health and CMV-seronegative. CDR3: CASSPRQGTYEQYF. The CDR3 region has the DNA TGTGCCAGCAGTCCTCGACAGGGCACCTACGAGCAGTACTTC.